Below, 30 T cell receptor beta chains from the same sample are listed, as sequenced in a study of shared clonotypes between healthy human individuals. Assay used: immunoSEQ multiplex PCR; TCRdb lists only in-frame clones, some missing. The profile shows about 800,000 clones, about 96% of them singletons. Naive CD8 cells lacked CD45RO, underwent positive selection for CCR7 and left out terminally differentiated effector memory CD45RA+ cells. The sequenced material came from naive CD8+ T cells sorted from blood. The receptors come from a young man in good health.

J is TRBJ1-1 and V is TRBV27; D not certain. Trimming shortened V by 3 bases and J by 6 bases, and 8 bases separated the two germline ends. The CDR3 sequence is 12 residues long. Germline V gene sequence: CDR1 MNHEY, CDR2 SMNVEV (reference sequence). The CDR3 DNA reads TGTGCCAGCAGTTTCTACGGGGCTGAAGCTTTCTTT. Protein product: CASSFYGAEAFF.

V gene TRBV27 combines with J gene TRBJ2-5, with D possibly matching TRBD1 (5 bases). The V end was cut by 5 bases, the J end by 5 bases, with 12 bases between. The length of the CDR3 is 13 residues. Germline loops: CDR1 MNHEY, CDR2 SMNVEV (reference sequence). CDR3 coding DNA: TGTGCCAGCAGTAGGGGTATGCGGGAGACCCAGTACTTC. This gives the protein CASSRGMRETQYF.

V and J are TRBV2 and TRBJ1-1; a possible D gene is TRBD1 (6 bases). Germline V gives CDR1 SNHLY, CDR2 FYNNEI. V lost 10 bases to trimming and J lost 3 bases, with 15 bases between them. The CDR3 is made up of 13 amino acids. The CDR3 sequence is CATPTGVYTEAFF. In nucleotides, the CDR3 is TGTGCCACCCCGACAGGCGTTTACACTGAAGCTTTCTTT. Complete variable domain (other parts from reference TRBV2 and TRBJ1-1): EPEVTQTPSHQVTQMGQEVILRCVPISNHLYFYWYRQILGQKVEFLVSFYNNEISEKSEIFDDQFSVERPDGSNFTLKIRSTKLEDSAMYFCATPTGVYTEAFFGQGTRLTVV.

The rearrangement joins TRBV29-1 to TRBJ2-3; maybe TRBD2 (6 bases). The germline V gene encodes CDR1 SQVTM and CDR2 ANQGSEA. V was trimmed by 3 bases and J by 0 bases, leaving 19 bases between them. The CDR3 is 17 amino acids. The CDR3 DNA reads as TGCAGCGTTGACGGGGGACCCTTCTACCATAGCACAGATACGCAGTATTTT. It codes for CSVDGGPFYHSTDTQYF.

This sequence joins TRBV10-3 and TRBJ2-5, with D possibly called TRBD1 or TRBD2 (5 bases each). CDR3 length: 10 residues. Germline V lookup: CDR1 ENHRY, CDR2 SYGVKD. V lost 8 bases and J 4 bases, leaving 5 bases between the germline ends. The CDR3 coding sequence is TGTGCCATCGGGACAGAGACCCAGTACTTC. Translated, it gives CAIGTETQYF.

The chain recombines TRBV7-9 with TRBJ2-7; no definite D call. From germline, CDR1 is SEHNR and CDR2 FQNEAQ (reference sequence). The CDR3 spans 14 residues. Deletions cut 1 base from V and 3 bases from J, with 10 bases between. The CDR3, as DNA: TGTGCCAGCAGCTTAGATGGATACGGCTACGAGCAGTACTTC. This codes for CASSLDGYGYEQYF.

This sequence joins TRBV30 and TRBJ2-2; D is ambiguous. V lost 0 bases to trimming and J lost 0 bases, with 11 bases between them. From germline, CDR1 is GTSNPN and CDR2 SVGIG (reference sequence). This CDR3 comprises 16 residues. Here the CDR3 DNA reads TGTGCCTGGAGTGTATTAGGTGCAGCGAACACCGGGGAGCTGTTTTTT. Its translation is CAWSVLGAANTGELFF.

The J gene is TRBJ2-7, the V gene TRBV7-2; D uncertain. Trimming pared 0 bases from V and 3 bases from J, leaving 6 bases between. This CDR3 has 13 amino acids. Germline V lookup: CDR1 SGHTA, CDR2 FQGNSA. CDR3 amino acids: CASSLAVYYEQYF. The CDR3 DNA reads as TGTGCCAGCAGCTTAGCTGTCTACTACGAGCAGTACTTC.

CDR3 nucleotide sequence: TGTGCCAGCAGCCGGGGACAGGGGAGCTATGGCTACACCTTC. Protein sequence: CASSRGQGSYGYTF. This chain links TRBV7-6 with TRBJ1-2; 10 bases match TRBD1. Per germline, CDR1 SGHVS and CDR2 FNYEAQ. V was pared by 5 bases and J by 4 bases, with 4 bases of the junction left unmatched. This CDR3 region has 14 residues.

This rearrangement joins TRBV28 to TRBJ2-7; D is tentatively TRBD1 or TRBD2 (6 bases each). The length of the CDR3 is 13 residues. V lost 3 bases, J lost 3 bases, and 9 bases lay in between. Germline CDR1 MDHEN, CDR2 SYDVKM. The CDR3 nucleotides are TGTGCCAGCAGTTTGGGGGGCATCTACGAGCAGTACTTC. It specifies CASSLGGIYEQYF. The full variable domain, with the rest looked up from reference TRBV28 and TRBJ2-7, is DVKVTQSSRYLVKRTGEKVFLECVQDMDHENMFWYRQDPGLGLRLIYFSYDVKMKEKGDIPEGYSVSREKKERFSLILESASTNQTSMYLCASSLGGIYEQYFGPGTRLTVT.

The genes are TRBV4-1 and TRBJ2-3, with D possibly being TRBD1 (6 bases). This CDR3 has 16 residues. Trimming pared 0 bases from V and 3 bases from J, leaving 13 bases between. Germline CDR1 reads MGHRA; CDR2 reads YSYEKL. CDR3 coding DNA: TGCGCCAGCAGCCAAGAGGCCAGGGGCTGGACAGATACGCAGTATTTT. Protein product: CASSQEARGWTDTQYF.

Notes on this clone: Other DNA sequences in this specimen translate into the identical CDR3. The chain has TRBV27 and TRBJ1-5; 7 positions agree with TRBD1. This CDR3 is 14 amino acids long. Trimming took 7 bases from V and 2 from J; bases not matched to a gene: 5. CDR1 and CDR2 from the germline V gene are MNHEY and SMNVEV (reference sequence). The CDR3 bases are TGTGCCAGCACCCAAACAGGGGGCAATCAGCCCCAGCATTTT. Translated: CASTQTGGNQPQHF.

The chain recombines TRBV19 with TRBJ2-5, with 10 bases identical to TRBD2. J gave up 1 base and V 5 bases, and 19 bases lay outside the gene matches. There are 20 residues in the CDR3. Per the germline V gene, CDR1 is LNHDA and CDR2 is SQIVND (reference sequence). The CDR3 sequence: CASSLSPREAGGPIQETQYF. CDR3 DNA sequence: TGTGCCAGTAGTCTCTCTCCTCGAGAAGCGGGAGGGCCGATCCAAGAGACCCAGTACTTC.

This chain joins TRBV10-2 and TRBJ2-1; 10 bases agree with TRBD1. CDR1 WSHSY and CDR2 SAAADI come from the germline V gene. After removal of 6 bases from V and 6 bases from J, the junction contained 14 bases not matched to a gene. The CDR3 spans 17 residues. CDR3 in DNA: TGCGCCAGCAGACTCCGGGACAGGGGACCCGGGTCCAATGAGCAGTTCTTC. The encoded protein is CASRLRDRGPGSNEQFF.

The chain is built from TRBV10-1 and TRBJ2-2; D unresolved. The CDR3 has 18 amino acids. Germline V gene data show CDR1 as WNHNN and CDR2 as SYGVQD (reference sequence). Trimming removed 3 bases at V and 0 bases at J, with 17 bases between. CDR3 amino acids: CASSDSPIPAANTGELFF. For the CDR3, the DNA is TGCGCCAGCAGTGATAGCCCCATTCCCGCTGCGAACACCGGGGAGCTGTTTTTT.

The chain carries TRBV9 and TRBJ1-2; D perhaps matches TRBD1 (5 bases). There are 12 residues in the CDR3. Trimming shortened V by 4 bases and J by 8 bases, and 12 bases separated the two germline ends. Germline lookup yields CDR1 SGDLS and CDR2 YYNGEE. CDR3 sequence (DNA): TGTGCCAGCAGCTCAGCGGGGGTCGGCTACACCTTC. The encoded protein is CASSSAGVGYTF.

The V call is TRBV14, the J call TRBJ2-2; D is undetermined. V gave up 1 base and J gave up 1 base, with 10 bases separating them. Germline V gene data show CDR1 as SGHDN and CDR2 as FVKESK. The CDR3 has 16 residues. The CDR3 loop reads CASSQVLTLNTGELFF. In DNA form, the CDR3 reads TGTGCCAGCAGCCAAGTACTGACACTGAACACCGGGGAGCTGTTTTTT.

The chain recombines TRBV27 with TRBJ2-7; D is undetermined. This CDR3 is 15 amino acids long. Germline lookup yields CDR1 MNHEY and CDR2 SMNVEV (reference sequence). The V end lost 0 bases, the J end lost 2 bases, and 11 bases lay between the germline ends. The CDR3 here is CASSLSITPTYEQYF. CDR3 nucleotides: TGTGCCAGCAGTTTATCGATCACTCCGACCTACGAGCAGTACTTC.

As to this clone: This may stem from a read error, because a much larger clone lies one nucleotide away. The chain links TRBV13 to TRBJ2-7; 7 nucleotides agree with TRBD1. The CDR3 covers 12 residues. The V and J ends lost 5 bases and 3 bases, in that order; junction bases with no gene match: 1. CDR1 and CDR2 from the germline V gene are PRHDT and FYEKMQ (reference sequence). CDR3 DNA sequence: TGTGCCAGCAGCGGGACAGACTACGAGCAGTACTTC. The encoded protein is CASSGTDYEQYF.

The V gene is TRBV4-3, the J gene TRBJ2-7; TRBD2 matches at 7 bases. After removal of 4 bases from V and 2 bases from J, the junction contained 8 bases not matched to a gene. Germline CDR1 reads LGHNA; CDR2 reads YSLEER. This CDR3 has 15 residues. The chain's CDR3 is CASSPGVAGPYEQYF. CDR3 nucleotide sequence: TGCGCCAGCAGCCCTGGTGTAGCGGGTCCCTACGAGCAGTACTTC.

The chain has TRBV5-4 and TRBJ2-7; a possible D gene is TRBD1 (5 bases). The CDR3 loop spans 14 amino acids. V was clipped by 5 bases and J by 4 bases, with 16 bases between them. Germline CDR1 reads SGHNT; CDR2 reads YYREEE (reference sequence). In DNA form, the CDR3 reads TGTGCCAGCAGTCTCCAAGGGGAATCGTACGAGCAGTACTTC. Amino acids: CASSLQGESYEQYF.

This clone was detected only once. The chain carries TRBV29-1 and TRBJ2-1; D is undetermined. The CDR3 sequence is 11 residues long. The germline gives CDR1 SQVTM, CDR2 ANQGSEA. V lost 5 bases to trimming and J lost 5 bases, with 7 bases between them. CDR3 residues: CSVFRNNEQFF. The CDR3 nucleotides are TGCAGCGTTTTCCGGAACAATGAGCAGTTCTTC.

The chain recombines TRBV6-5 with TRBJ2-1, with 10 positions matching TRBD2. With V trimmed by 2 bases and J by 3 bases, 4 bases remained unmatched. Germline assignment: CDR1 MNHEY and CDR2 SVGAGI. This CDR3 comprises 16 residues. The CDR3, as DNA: TGTGCCAGCAGTTACGGACTAGCGGACGTCTACAATGAGCAGTTCTTC. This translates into CASSYGLADVYNEQFF.

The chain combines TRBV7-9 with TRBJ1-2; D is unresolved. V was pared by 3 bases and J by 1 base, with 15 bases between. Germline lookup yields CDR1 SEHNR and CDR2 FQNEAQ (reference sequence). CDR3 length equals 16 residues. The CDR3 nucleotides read TGTGCCAGCAGCTTCCTAACAGATTTATTTAACTATGGCTACACCTTC. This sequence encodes CASSFLTDLFNYGYTF. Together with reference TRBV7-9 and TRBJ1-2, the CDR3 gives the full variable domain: DTGVSQNPRHKITKRGQNVTFRCDPISEHNRLYWYRQTLGQGPEFLTYFQNEAQLEKSRLLSDRFSAERPKGSFSTLEIQRTEQGDSAMYLCASSFLTDLFNYGYTFGSGTRLTVV.

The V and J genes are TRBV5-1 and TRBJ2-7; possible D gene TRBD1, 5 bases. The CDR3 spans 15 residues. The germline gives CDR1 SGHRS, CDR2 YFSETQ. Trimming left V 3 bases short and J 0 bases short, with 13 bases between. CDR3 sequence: CASSSSGSSSYEQYF. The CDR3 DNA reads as TGCGCCAGCAGCTCCTCAGGGTCAAGCTCCTACGAGCAGTACTTC.

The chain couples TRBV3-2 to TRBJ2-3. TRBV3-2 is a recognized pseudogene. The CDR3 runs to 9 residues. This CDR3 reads CASRVTQYF. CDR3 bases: TGTGCCAGCAGAGTTACGCAGTATTTT.

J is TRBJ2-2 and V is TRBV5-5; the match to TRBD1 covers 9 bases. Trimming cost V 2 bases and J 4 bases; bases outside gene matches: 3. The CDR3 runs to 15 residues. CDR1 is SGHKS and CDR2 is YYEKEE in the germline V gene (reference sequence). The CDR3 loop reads CASSFKDRGTGELFF. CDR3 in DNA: TGTGCCAGCAGCTTCAAGGACAGGGGCACCGGGGAGCTGTTTTTT.

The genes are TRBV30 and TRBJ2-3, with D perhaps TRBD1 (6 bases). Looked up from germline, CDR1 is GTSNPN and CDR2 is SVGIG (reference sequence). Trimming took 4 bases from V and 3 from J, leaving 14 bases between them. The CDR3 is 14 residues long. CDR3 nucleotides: TGTGCCTGGACTGCAGGGGTTGTGACAGATACGCAGTATTTT. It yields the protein CAWTAGVVTDTQYF.

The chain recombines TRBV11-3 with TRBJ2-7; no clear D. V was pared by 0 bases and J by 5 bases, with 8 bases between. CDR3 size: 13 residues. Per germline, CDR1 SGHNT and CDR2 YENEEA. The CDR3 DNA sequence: TGTGCCAGCAGCTTAGATCGGGCAAACGAGCAGTACTTC. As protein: CASSLDRANEQYF.

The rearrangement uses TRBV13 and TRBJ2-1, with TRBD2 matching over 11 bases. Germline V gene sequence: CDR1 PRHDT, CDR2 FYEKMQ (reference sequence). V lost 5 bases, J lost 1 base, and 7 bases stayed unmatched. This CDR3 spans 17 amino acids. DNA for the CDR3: TGTGCCAGCAGCACCGGACTAGCGGGCCTTTCCTACAATGAGCAGTTCTTC. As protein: CASSTGLAGLSYNEQFF.